The 2 T cell receptor beta chains in this list originate from one sample, sequenced in a study of blood T cell repertoires in COVID-19. Assay used: immunoSEQ multiplex PCR; TCRdb lists only in-frame clones, some missing. Of about 310,000 clones listed, roughly 87% are singletons. The sample consisted of PBMCs or T cells enriched from blood (not recorded which). These receptors all stem from a woman younger than 35 who had recovered from COVID-19.

This clone appeared a single time. At the DNA level, this CDR3 is encoded by other sequences in the same sample as well. This chain joins TRBV6-5 and TRBJ1-2; tentatively, D is TRBD1 (5 bases). From germline, CDR1 is MNHEY and CDR2 SVGAGI. The CDR3 length is 12 residues. Trimming cost V 2 bases and J 7 bases, with 8 bases left between them. The CDR3 here is CASSYQGGGYTF. The CDR3 DNA reads as TGTGCCAGCAGTTACCAGGGCGGTGGCTACACCTTC.

This clone is a singleton in its sample. The rearrangement joins TRBV5-1 to TRBJ2-1; perhaps TRBD1 as D (5 bases). Germline-derived CDR1 and CDR2 are SGHRS and YFSETQ. V was shortened by 0 bases and J by 0 bases, with 10 bases between the two germline ends. There are 16 residues in the CDR3. The CDR3 nucleotides are TGCGCCAGCAGCTTGGAAGGGGAAAGCTCCTACAATGAGCAGTTCTTC. Protein: CASSLEGESSYNEQFF.